This T cell receptor (beta chain) was identified during a study of T cells after yellow fever vaccination. This clonotype has ten or more counts. Its antigen is not known. The study, taken as a whole, reports: Boosting was followed by the reappearance of most primary-vaccination clones (just under 98% CD4, around 86% CD8). Clonotype sharing between CD4 and CD8 compartments was small.

V was trimmed by 6 bases and J by 4 bases, leaving 17 bases between them. The CDR3 sequence is 14 residues long. The germline gives CDR1 DFQATT, CDR2 SNEGSKA (reference sequence). A 5'RACE template-switching step, the method used to make TCR cDNA, added a universal primer site and UMIs. TCRdb independently ran MiXCR on the 5' RACE reads; one entry per CDR3 protein. The data show 110,000 to 150,000 distinct CDR3 sequences, approximately 6.6% seen once. This specimen consisted of CD4+ T cells sorted from PBMCs, obtained 10 days after the yellow fever booster vaccination. This sequence was found in a man aged 25-45 years who received the YFV17D yellow fever vaccine. This rearrangement joins TRBV20-1 to TRBJ2-3; D may match TRBD1 or TRBD2 (8 bases each). CDR3 region: CSARQGTSSDTQYF. The DNA for the CDR3 is TGCAGTGCGAGACAGGGGACTAGTTCAGATACGCAGTATTTT.